The rows below give T cell receptor beta chains drawn from one sample of a study of CD8 T cells in Susac syndrome. MiXCR, run by TCRdb on the immunoSEQ multiplex PCR reads, gives a single entry per CDR3 protein. The data contain approximately 100,000 distinct CDR3 sequences, around 90% of them singletons. Sequences were obtained from CD4+ T cells from PBMCs. All receptors come from a human donor in good health. CDR3s include the opening cysteine and the closing phenylalanine or tryptophan. The D gene is left open where the match is weak. Clone size appears in some rows only: once, few, many, or a class for an expanded clone.

v_gene	abundance	d_gene	j_gene	CDR3aa	CDR3nt
TRBV7-9	NA	NA	TRBJ1-4	CATQRVSGTTNEKLFF	TGTGCCACCCAAAGGGTTTCGGGTACAACTAATGAAAAACTGTTTTTT
TRBV7-9	NA	NA	TRBJ2-5	CASSLVRAQETQYF	TGTGCCAGCAGCTTAGTCAGGGCCCAAGAGACCCAGTACTTC
TRBV7-3	NA	TRBD1	TRBJ1-3	CASSLDREANTIYF	TGTGCCAGCAGCTTAGACAGGGAAGCAAACACCATATATTTT
TRBV20-1	NA	TRBD2	TRBJ2-7	CSARRAGGSYEQYF	TGCAGTGCTAGAAGAGCGGGAGGATCCTACGAGCAGTACTTC
TRBV20-1	NA	TRBD2	TRBJ2-1	CSARAWGLHDEQFF	TGCAGTGCTAGAGCCTGGGGACTACACGATGAGCAGTTCTTC
TRBV20-1	NA	NA	TRBJ1-3	CSAPMHGGNTIYF	TGCAGTGCACCGATGCACGGTGGAAACACCATATATTTT
TRBV7-9	once	TRBD1	TRBJ2-1	CASSPTEFTGVVGHEQFF	TGTGCCAGCAGCCCTACAGAGTTCACAGGGGTAGTTGGACATGAGCAGTTCTTC
TRBV29-1	few	NA	TRBJ1-1	CSVEGAGVGTEAFF	TGCAGCGTTGAAGGGGCGGGTGTGGGTACTGAAGCTTTCTTT
TRBV6-2/TRBV6-3	few	TRBD2	TRBJ2-7	CASKSGLAYEQYF	TGTGCCAGCAAATCGGGACTAGCCTACGAGCAGTACTTC
TRBV19	NA	NA	TRBJ2-7	CASSGDIYEQYF	TGTGCCAGTAGTGGGGACATCTACGAGCAGTACTTC
TRBV5-5	NA	TRBD1	TRBJ2-7	CASSEEDRDYEQYF	TGTGCCAGCAGCGAAGAGGACAGGGACTACGAGCAGTACTTC
TRBV6-5	NA	TRBD1	TRBJ1-5	CASSYSGQTGNQPQHF	TGTGCCAGCAGTTACTCGGGACAGACGGGCAATCAGCCCCAGCATTTT
TRBV5-4	few	NA	TRBJ2-1	CASSLPAYNEQFF	TGTGCCAGCAGCTTGCCGGCGTACAATGAGCAGTTCTTC
TRBV3-1	NA	TRBD2	TRBJ2-1	CASSWTSGDNEQFF	TGTGCCAGCAGCTGGACTAGCGGGGACAATGAGCAGTTCTTC
TRBV21-1	NA	NA	TRBJ2-7	CASSKRTGLHSYEQYF	TGTGCCAGCAGCAAGAGGACAGGATTGCACTCCTACGAGCAGTACTTC
TRBV12-3/TRBV12-4	NA	TRBD1	TRBJ1-1	CASGLGQGSTEAFF	TGTGCCAGCGGATTAGGACAGGGGAGCACTGAAGCTTTCTTT
TRBV15	NA	TRBD2	TRBJ2-7	CATSRVAGHYEQYF	TGTGCCACCAGCAGAGTAGCGGGGCATTACGAGCAGTACTTC
TRBV5-1	NA	NA	TRBJ2-1	CASSLDKPSYNEQFF	TGCGCCAGCAGCTTGGACAAGCCCTCCTACAATGAGCAGTTCTTC
TRBV7-2	NA	NA	TRBJ2-1	CASSLNAVSSYNEQFF	TGTGCCAGCAGCTTGAACGCCGTTAGCTCCTACAATGAGCAGTTCTTC
TRBV4-1	few	NA	TRBJ2-7	CASSQLRRGDSYEQYF	TGCGCCAGCAGCCAGCTTAGACGGGGAGACTCCTACGAGCAGTACTTC
TRBV14	few	TRBD1	TRBJ1-2	CASSPTGGNYGYTF	TGTGCCAGCAGTCCTACAGGGGGAAACTATGGCTACACCTTC
TRBV5-4	NA	NA	TRBJ1-1	CASSLPGVMGVNTEAFF	TGTGCCAGCAGCTTACCAGGGGTAATGGGAGTGAACACTGAAGCTTTCTTT
TRBV19	NA	NA	TRBJ2-2	CASSLRGNTGELFF	TGTGCCAGTAGTCTTCGGGGTAACACCGGGGAGCTGTTTTTT
TRBV10-3	NA	NA	TRBJ1-1	CAITFGPGNTEAFF	TGTGCCATCACGTTCGGGCCGGGAAACACTGAAGCTTTCTTT
TRBV29-1	NA	NA	TRBJ2-1	CSVEDSGSSYNEQFF	TGCAGCGTTGAGGACTCAGGGAGCTCCTACAATGAGCAGTTCTTC
TRBV18	NA	NA	TRBJ2-1	CASSPRRQGQFF	TGTGCCAGCTCACCACGTAGACAAGGGCAGTTCTTC
TRBV21-1	NA	NA	TRBJ1-3	CASSKFLSSGNTIYF	TGTGCCAGCAGCAAATTTTTAAGCTCTGGAAACACCATATATTTT
TRBV20-1	NA	NA	TRBJ2-7	CSASQQGYEQYF	TGCAGTGCTTCTCAACAGGGCTACGAGCAGTACTTC
TRBV7-9	NA	TRBD1	TRBJ1-2	CASSSTGGRYTF	TGTGCCAGCAGCTCGACAGGGGGCCGCTACACCTTC
TRBV18	NA	NA	TRBJ1-2	CASSPTPDHYGYTF	TGTGCCAGCTCACCGACGCCCGACCACTATGGCTACACCTTC
TRBV7-9	NA	TRBD2	TRBJ2-1	CASSFDGRALIDEQFF	TGTGCCAGCAGCTTCGACGGGAGGGCCTTAATCGATGAGCAGTTCTTC
TRBV7-9	NA	NA	TRBJ1-1	CASSPPLSNTEAFF	TGTGCCAGCAGCCCCCCATTGTCGAACACTGAAGCTTTCTTT
TRBV7-2	NA	TRBD1	TRBJ1-2	CASSLQGRQGARYTF	TGTGCCAGCAGCTTACAAGGGAGACAGGGGGCGCGCTACACCTTC
TRBV4-1	NA	TRBD2	TRBJ2-1	CASSRTLAGNEQFF	TGCGCCAGCAGCCGGACACTAGCGGGCAATGAGCAGTTCTTC
TRBV29-1	NA	TRBD1	TRBJ1-3	CSVLRQGGNTIYF	TGCAGCGTTCTCCGACAGGGTGGAAACACCATATATTTT
TRBV7-2	NA	NA	TRBJ2-1	CASTGAGLNEQFF	TGTGCCAGCACCGGAGCAGGGCTGAATGAGCAGTTCTTC
TRBV7-9	NA	NA	TRBJ2-3	CASSPPSGDTQYF	TGTGCCAGCAGCCCTCCCTCCGGGGATACGCAGTATTTT
TRBV6-2/TRBV6-3	NA	TRBD1	TRBJ1-2	CASSYSNRGSHGYTF	TGTGCCAGCAGTTACTCCAACAGGGGGTCCCATGGCTACACCTTC
TRBV7-9	NA	NA	TRBJ1-3	CASSLVLGGASGNTIYF	TGTGCCAGCAGCTTGGTTCTCGGGGGGGCCTCTGGAAACACCATATATTTT
TRBV5-1	NA	TRBD1	TRBJ2-6	CASSSQGVLSGANVLTF	TGCGCCAGCAGCTCGCAGGGGGTACTCTCTGGGGCCAACGTCCTGACTTTC